One sample yielded the 8 T cell receptor beta chains listed below, sequenced in a study of T cells in Graves' hyperthyroidism and ophthalmopathy. The CDR3 regions of TCR beta were amplified from RNA transcripts. During a first-round RT-PCR of the TCR CDR3, the HTBI primer set was used. TCRdb independently ran MiXCR on the multiplex PCR reads; one entry per CDR3 protein. The sample comprises 490,000 or so distinct CDR3 sequences, 20% to 25% of which are singletons, and about 49% rests with the top ten. The sequencing sample was made of blood. These TCRs come from a woman aged 70 to 79 with Graves' ophthalmopathy.

The chain has TRBV5-1 and TRBJ2-1; the match to TRBD2 covers 11 bases. The CDR3 is 15 amino acids. Germline V gene sequence: CDR1 SGHRS, CDR2 YFSETQ. The ends lost 3 bases at V and 5 bases at J; junction bases unmatched: 4. In nucleotides, the CDR3 is TGCGCCAGCAGCTCGGGACTAGCGGACCACAATGAGCAGTTCTTC. It codes for CASSSGLADHNEQFF.

This clonotype has a handful of counts. The rearrangement links TRBV6-5 to TRBJ1-2; a possible D gene is TRBD1 (5 bases). The ends were cut back, 2 bases at V and 7 bases at J, with 11 bases in the middle. The CDR3 runs to 13 residues. Looked up from germline, CDR1 is MNHEY and CDR2 is SVGAGI. CDR3 in amino acids: CASSYGGPAGYTF. CDR3 nucleotide sequence: TGTGCCAGCAGTTACGGGGGTCCTGCTGGCTACACCTTC.

This clonotype has ten or more counts. The chain recombines TRBV20-1 with TRBJ1-1; 9 nucleotides line up with TRBD1. J gave up 1 base and V 4 bases, and 4 bases lay outside the gene matches. CDR3 size: 14 residues. Germline loops: CDR1 DFQATT, CDR2 SNEGSKA (reference sequence). CDR3 nucleotide sequence: TGCAGTGCTATACAGGGGGCAACGAACACTGAAGCTTTCTTT. Its protein is CSAIQGATNTEAFF.

This chain connects TRBV7-9 to TRBJ2-3; D may be TRBD1 or TRBD2 (7 bases each). The V end was cut by 11 bases, the J end by 4 bases, with 16 bases between. The CDR3 runs 13 residues. From germline, CDR1 is SEHNR and CDR2 FQNEAQ (reference sequence). CDR3 residues: CASRQGGADTQYF. The CDR3 bases are TGTGCCTCCCGACAGGGAGGGGCAGATACGCAGTATTTT. Looking up the rest from reference TRBV7-9 and TRBJ2-3 gives the full variable domain: DTGVSQNPRHKITKRGQNVTFRCDPISEHNRLYWYRQTLGQGPEFLTYFQNEAQLEKSRLLSDRFSAERPKGSFSTLEIQRTEQGDSAMYLCASRQGGADTQYFGPGTRLTVL.

This clonotype was picked up a small number of times. The rearrangement joins TRBV15 to TRBJ1-6; D gene ambiguous. The germline V gene has CDR1 LNHNV and CDR2 YYDKDF (reference sequence). This CDR3 has 16 residues. V was cut by 0 bases and J by 7 bases, with 13 bases left in between. The CDR3, as DNA: TGTGCCACCAGCAGAGACCCAGATCCCTCCAATTCACCCCTCCACTTT. Protein: CATSRDPDPSNSPLHF.

This chain uses TRBV7-3 with TRBJ2-7; D is ambiguous. From germline, CDR1 is SGHTA and CDR2 FQGTGA. The CDR3 extends over 14 amino acids. Trimming took 2 bases from V and 6 from J, leaving 14 bases between them. The CDR3 DNA reads TGTGCCAGCAGCTTAGGTAAAACCGGCAGCGAGCAGTACTTC. Residues: CASSLGKTGSEQYF.

This clonotype showed up many times. The chain employs TRBV30 and TRBJ1-1; D is perhaps TRBD1 (5 bases). The CDR3 is 14 residues long. Germline-derived CDR1 and CDR2 are GTSNPN and SVGIG (reference sequence). V was shortened by 1 base and J by 1 base, with 10 bases between the two germline ends. CDR3 sequence reads: CAWSGGRRNTEAFF. CDR3 coding DNA: TGTGCCTGGAGTGGGGGCAGACGGAACACTGAAGCTTTCTTT.

This clonotype was observed a handful of times. J is TRBJ2-2 and V is TRBV6-1, with a weak D call TRBD2 (5 bases). Germline V CDR1 and CDR2: MNHNS, SASEGT. The V gene lost 6 bases and the J gene lost 2 bases, with 7 bases spanning the gap. This CDR3 has 13 residues. CDR3: CASREVNTGELFF. CDR3 in DNA: TGTGCCAGCAGGGAGGTCAACACCGGGGAGCTGTTTTTT.